The 17 T cell receptor beta chains presented below share a single source sample, sequenced in a study of PD-1 blockade in classical Hodgkin lymphoma. Time point indicated: cycle 4 day 1 (C4D1), after around six weeks of nivolumab. All patients experienced relapse after autologous stem cell transplantation, and brentuximab vedotin exposure was variable. Profiling relied on immunoSEQ multiplex PCR, and the TCRdb table lists in-frame clones only, not all of them. The sample records some 22,000 clones, roughly 77% being singletons. Sequences were derived from peripheral blood mononuclear cells (PBMCs), sampled before the fourth cycle of nivolumab. The receptors stem from a human donor with classical Hodgkin lymphoma.

CDR3 sequence (DNA): TGTGCCAGCAGCCTCGATGGGGTTGGCTACACCTTC. Protein sequence: CASSLDGVGYTF. This chain links TRBV6-5 with TRBJ1-2; no clear D. Trimming took off 6 bases at V and 7 bases at J, with 12 bases between the two ends. CDR1 is MNHEY and CDR2 is SVGAGI in the germline V gene. The CDR3 sequence is 12 residues long.

This clone is labeled as medium-sized. The CDR3 here is CASSLGGSPTYTF. The CDR3 bases are TGCGCCAGCAGCTTGGGAGGGAGTCCAACCTACACCTTC. V gene TRBV5-1 combines with J gene TRBJ1-2; D ambiguous. Germline CDR1 reads SGHRS; CDR2 reads YFSETQ. The CDR3 has 13 residues. The ends were cut back, 0 bases at V and 10 bases at J, with 13 bases in the middle.

This sequence joins TRBV5-1 and TRBJ2-3; possibly TRBD1 for D (5 bases). There are 15 residues in the CDR3. Trimming shortened V by 0 bases and J by 1 base, and 9 bases separated the two germline ends. Looked up from germline, CDR1 is SGHRS and CDR2 is YFSETQ. The CDR3 protein is CASSLAGRGTDTQYF. The CDR3 DNA reads as TGCGCCAGCAGCTTGGCCGGCAGGGGCACAGATACGCAGTATTTT.

Here the CDR3 reads CASSPMYGGVGNQPQHF. In DNA form, the CDR3 reads TGTGCCAGCAGCCCAATGTACGGGGGCGTTGGCAATCAGCCCCAGCATTTT. The chain links TRBV7-2 to TRBJ1-5, with a weak D call TRBD1 (6 bases). The CDR3 runs to 17 residues. The germline V gene has CDR1 SGHTA and CDR2 FQGNSA. V lost 5 bases and J 2 bases, leaving 19 bases between the germline ends. The full variable domain, with the rest looked up from reference TRBV7-2 and TRBJ1-5, is GAGVSQSPSNKVTEKGKDVELRCDPISGHTALYWYRQSLGQGLEFLIYFQGNSAPDKSGLPSDRFSAERTGGSVSTLTIQRTQQEDSAVYLCASSPMYGGVGNQPQHFGDGTRLSIL.

The chain uses TRBV29-1 and TRBJ2-1; 8 bases agree with TRBD2. The V segment lost 3 bases and the J segment 9 bases; nucleotides outside the gene matches: 10. Per the germline V gene, CDR1 is SQVTM and CDR2 is ANQGSEA. The length of the CDR3 is 14 residues. The CDR3 DNA reads TGCAGCGTTGATGCTACCGGGGGGGTGGGTGAGCAGTTCTTC. It codes for CSVDATGGVGEQFF.

J is TRBJ2-3 and V is TRBV5-1; D uncertain. This CDR3 is 11 amino acids long. The ends were cut back, 5 bases at V and 3 bases at J, with 4 bases in the middle. Germline CDR1 is SGHRS and CDR2 is YFSETQ. The CDR3 sequence: CASRQTDTQYF. The CDR3 nucleotides read TGCGCCAGCAGGCAAACAGATACGCAGTATTTT.

The V call is TRBV6-1, the J call TRBJ2-3; the D is unclear. V lost 6 bases, J lost 4 bases, and 17 bases lay in between. CDR1 is MNHNS and CDR2 is SASEGT in the germline V gene. The CDR3 sequence is 15 residues long. CDR3 coding DNA: TGTGCCAGCAGGCTTAGTCGGGCCCACTCAGATACGCAGTATTTT. It is translated as CASRLSRAHSDTQYF.

The genes are TRBV7-2 and TRBJ2-7; D unclear. Germline V gives CDR1 SGHTA, CDR2 FQGNSA. Trimming stripped 3 bases from V and 2 bases from J, with 2 bases between. The CDR3 extends over 11 amino acids. CDR3 in DNA: TGTGCCAGCAGCTTTACCTACGAGCAGTACTTC. Its translation is CASSFTYEQYF.

The rearrangement joins TRBV4-1 to TRBJ2-1; D possibly corresponds to TRBD2 (5 bases). Germline values: CDR1 MGHRA, CDR2 YSYEKL. The CDR3 is 16 amino acids. Trimming pared 0 bases from V and 5 bases from J, leaving 14 bases between. CDR3 sequence (DNA): TGCGCCAGCAGCCAAGAAGGCGCCGGACTGAACAATGAGCAGTTCTTC. Protein sequence: CASSQEGAGLNNEQFF.

This chain links TRBV2 with TRBJ1-5, with TRBD1 matching 7 bases. The germline CDR1 and CDR2 sequences are SNHLY and FYNNEI. V trimming: 6 bases; J trimming: 2 bases; junction bases outside the gene matches: 4. The CDR3 is 14 residues long. The CDR3 loop reads CASRDTGGNQPQHF. CDR3 DNA sequence: TGTGCCAGCAGGGACACAGGGGGCAATCAGCCCCAGCATTTT.

The chain is built from TRBV18 and TRBJ2-7, with D unclear. Deletions cut 2 bases from V and 2 bases from J, with 7 bases between. Germline lookup yields CDR1 KGHSH and CDR2 LQKENI. This CDR3 spans 13 amino acids. This CDR3 is CASSPRQAYEQYF. The CDR3 region has the DNA TGTGCCAGCTCACCAAGGCAGGCCTACGAGCAGTACTTC.

V and J are TRBV7-9 and TRBJ2-1; possible D gene TRBD2, 5 bases. This CDR3 is built from 16 residues. Trimming pared 1 base from V and 1 base from J, leaving 11 bases between. Germline-derived CDR1 and CDR2 are SEHNR and FQNEAQ (reference sequence). The CDR3: CASSLVARTSYNEQFF. Written as DNA, the CDR3 is TGTGCCAGCAGCTTAGTGGCGCGGACTTCCTACAATGAGCAGTTCTTC.

The V call is TRBV7-8, the J call TRBJ1-1; no clear D gene. Trimming left V 0 bases short and J 1 base short, with 9 bases between. Germline V gives CDR1 SGHVS, CDR2 FQNEAQ. The CDR3 runs 15 residues. CDR3 region: CASSLAEWTNTEAFF. The DNA for the CDR3 is TGTGCCAGCAGCTTAGCGGAGTGGACGAACACTGAAGCTTTCTTT.

The V call is TRBV19, the J call TRBJ1-5; D ambiguous. Deletions cut 1 base from V and 4 bases from J, with 5 bases between. Looked up from germline, CDR1 is LNHDA and CDR2 is SQIVND (reference sequence). The CDR3 spans 13 residues. This CDR3 reads CASSIGPNQPQHF. The CDR3 DNA follows: TGTGCCAGTAGTATAGGACCTAATCAGCCCCAGCATTTT. Looking up the rest from reference TRBV19 and TRBJ1-5 gives the full variable domain: DGGITQSPKYLFRKEGQNVTLSCEQNLNHDAMYWYRQDPGQGLRLIYYSQIVNDFQKGDIAEGYSVSREKKESFPLTVTSAQKNPTAFYLCASSIGPNQPQHFGDGTRLSIL.

This clone was found a few times. The gene calls are TRBV5-4 and TRBJ2-5; D is perhaps TRBD2 (7 bases). The CDR3 length is 14 residues. CDR1 and CDR2 from the germline V gene are SGHNT and YYREEE (reference sequence). Between the trimmed V and J ends, which lost 1 base and 4 bases, there was a span of 11 bases. The CDR3 reads CASSLPGGGETQYF. In DNA, the CDR3 is TGTGCCAGCAGCTTGCCGGGGGGCGGAGAGACCCAGTACTTC.

The chain combines TRBV6-6 with TRBJ2-1; the match to TRBD2 covers 7 bases. In germline, CDR1 is MNHNY, CDR2 SVGAGI (reference sequence). Trimming took 0 bases from V and 7 from J; bases not matched to a gene: 6. CDR3 size: 15 residues. The CDR3 region is CASSYSGGSTNEQFF. The CDR3 region has the DNA TGTGCCAGCAGTTACTCCGGGGGGAGCACGAATGAGCAGTTCTTC.

The chain combines TRBV5-1 with TRBJ1-2, with a tentative D call TRBD1 (5 bases). CDR3 length equals 15 residues. CDR1 is SGHRS and CDR2 is YFSETQ in the germline V gene. The V gene lost 2 bases and the J gene lost 0 bases, with 11 bases spanning the gap. CDR3: CASSFSRETNYGYTF. The CDR3, as DNA: TGCGCCAGCAGCTTCAGCAGGGAGACTAACTATGGCTACACCTTC. The entire variable domain, with the rest obtained from reference TRBV5-1 and TRBJ1-2, is as follows: KAGVTQTPRYLIKTRGQQVTLSCSPISGHRSVSWYQQTPGQGLQFLFEYFSETQRNKGNFPGRFSGRQFSNSRSEMNVSTLELGDSALYLCASSFSRETNYGYTFGSGTRLTVV.